This T cell receptor beta chain was recorded in a study of T cell repertoires in cytomegalovirus infection. Background on the study: Recently identified HLA-C-restricted CMV epitopes were among the peptides used. From public TCR beta signatures came an indication of both CMV infection and matching HLA type.

TCRdb re-called the reads through MiXCR, storing one row per CDR3 protein. The table includes roughly 350,000 distinct CDR3 sequences, about 32% detected once. Study results and caveats: There were HLA-C-restricted CMV-specific TCR beta clonotypes dominating the ex vivo response.

This CDR3 has 13 amino acids. The germline V and J ends were trimmed by 2 bases and 4 bases, with 8 bases remaining between them. Germline V gene lookup returns CDR1 MNHNY and CDR2 SVGAGI (reference sequence). As to this clonotype: The antigen remains undetermined.

The genes are TRBV6-6 and TRBJ1-1; a weak D match, TRBD1 (5 bases). The sequence came from a human donor in good health (CMV status not recorded). Some clones in this sample may be carry-over from other donors' samples. Sequencing used cultured PBMCs, obtained from culture after CMV antigen stimulation. The chain's CDR3 is CASSYGRATEAFF. The CDR3 nucleotides read TGTGCCAGCAGTTACGGCAGGGCCACTGAAGCTTTCTTT.